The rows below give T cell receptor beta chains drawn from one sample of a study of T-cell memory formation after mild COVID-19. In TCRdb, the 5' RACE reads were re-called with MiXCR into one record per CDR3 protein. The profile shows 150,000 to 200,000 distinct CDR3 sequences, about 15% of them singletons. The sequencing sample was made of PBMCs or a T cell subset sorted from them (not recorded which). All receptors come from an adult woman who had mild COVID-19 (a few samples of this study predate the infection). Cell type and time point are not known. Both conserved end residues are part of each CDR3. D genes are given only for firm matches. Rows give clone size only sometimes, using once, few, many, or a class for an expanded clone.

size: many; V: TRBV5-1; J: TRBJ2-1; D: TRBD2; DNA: TGCGCCAGCAGACCTGGGACTAGCGGGCCCTCCTACAATGAGCAGTTCTTC; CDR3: CASRPGTSGPSYNEQFF
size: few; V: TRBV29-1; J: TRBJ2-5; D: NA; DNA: TGCAGCGTTCGGGCAGCTCAAGAGACCCAGTACTTC; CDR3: CSVRAAQETQYF
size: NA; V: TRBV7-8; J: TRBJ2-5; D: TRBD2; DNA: TGTGCCAGCAGCAGCGGGGTCGCGGGACTAGCGGCCCTTAGGGGAGAGACCCAGTACTTC; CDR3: CASSSGVAGLAALRGETQYF
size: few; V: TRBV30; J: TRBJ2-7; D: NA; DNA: TGTGCCTGGAGTGTAAAGGTAATATACACTAAGGGACTCCTCTCCTACGAGCAGTACTTC; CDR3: CAWSVKVIYTKGLLSYEQYF
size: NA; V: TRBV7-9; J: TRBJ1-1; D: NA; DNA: TGTGCCAGCAGCCTCGGACCTGGAATAGGAGCTTTCTTT; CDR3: CASSLGPGIGAFF
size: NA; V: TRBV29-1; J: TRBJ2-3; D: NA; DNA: TGCAGCGTTGGGGACTGGTCATACACAGATACGCAGTATTTT; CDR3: CSVGDWSYTDTQYF
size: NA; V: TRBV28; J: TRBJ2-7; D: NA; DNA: TGTGCCAGCAGTCCCCTGGCGGAGAGCTCCTACGAGCAGTACTTC; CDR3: CASSPLAESSYEQYF
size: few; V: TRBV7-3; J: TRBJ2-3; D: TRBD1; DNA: TGTGCCAGCAGCCACAGGGGTACAGATACGCAGTATTTT; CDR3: CASSHRGTDTQYF
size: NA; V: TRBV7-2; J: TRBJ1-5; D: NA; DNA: TGTGCCAGCAGCCTAGAAAGAGGTCAGCCCCAGCATTTT; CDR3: CASSLERGQPQHF
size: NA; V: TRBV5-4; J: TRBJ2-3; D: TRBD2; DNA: TGTGCCAGCAGCTTTGATCCGGGGAGGGAAACAGATACGCAGTATTTT; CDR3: CASSFDPGRETDTQYF
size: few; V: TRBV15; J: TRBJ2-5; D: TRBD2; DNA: TGTGCCACCAGCAGAGATTCTAGCGGGAGTTCTCCCTTTACGACCCAGTACTTC; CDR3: CATSRDSSGSSPFTTQYF
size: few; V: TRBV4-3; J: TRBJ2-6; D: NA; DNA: TGCGCCAGCAGCTCCCACACATCTGGGGCCAACGTCCTGACTTTC; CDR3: CASSSHTSGANVLTF
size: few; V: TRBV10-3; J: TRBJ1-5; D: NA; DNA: TGTGCCATCAGTGGACCAGGGGATAGCAATCAGCCCCAGCATTTT; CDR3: CAISGPGDSNQPQHF
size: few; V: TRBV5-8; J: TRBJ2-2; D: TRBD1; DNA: TGTGCCGCGCGGAGGACAGGGGTGGCCGGGGAGCTGTTTTTT; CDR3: CAARRTGVAGELFF
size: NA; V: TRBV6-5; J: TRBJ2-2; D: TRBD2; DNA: TGTGCCAGCTTCGGGACTAGCGGGACGTGGAGCATAACCGGGGAGCTGTTTTTT; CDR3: CASFGTSGTWSITGELFF
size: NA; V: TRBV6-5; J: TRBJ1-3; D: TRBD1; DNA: TGTGCCAGCAGTTTCGTTACAGGGGGCTATGGAAACACCATATATTTT; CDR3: CASSFVTGGYGNTIYF
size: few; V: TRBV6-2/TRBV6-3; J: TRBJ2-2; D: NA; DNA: TGTGCCAGCAGTTACTCGGAGGGACAGTCGTCCCCCGGGGAGCTGTTTTTT; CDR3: CASSYSEGQSSPGELFF
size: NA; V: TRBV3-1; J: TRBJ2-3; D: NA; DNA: TGTGCCAGCAGCCAGCCGGGATCGAGCACAGATACGCAGTATTTT; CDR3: CASSQPGSSTDTQYF
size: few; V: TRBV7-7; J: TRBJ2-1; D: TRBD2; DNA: TGTGCTAGCAGTCCCGGGACTAGTGGCTCCTACAATGAGCAGTTCTTC; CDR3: CASSPGTSGSYNEQFF
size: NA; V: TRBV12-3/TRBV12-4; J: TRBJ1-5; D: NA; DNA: TGTGCCAGCTCACTAAGGTGGAATCAGCCCCAGCATTTT; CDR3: CASSLRWNQPQHF
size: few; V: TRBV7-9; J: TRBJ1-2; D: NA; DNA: TGTGCCAGCAGCTTAGCGCTTGGCGGACACTATGGCTACACCTTC; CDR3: CASSLALGGHYGYTF
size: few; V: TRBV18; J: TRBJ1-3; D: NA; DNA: TGTGCCAGCTCACCATATGGGGAGACCTCTGGAAACACCATATATTTT; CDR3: CASSPYGETSGNTIYF
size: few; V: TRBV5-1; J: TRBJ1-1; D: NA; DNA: TGCGCCAGCAACTTCGGACAGAACACTGAAGCTTTCTTT; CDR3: CASNFGQNTEAFF
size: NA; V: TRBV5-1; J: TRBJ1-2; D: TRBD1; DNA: TGCGCCAGCAGCTTCGAGGGGGCAATGGGACGCTACACCTTC; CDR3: CASSFEGAMGRYTF
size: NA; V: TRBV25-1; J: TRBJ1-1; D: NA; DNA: TGTGCCAGCAGTGCCATCCTGGACAACATGAACACTGAAGCTTTCTTT; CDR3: CASSAILDNMNTEAFF
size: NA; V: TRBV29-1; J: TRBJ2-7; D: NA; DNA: TGCAGCGTTGCACGGGATGGGTCCTACGAGCAGTACTTC; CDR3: CSVARDGSYEQYF